What follows are 6 T cell receptor beta chains derived from one specimen sequenced in a study of blood T cells in healthy people across ages. Next came a second PCR, run for about 7 to 12 cycles, which used a sample-barcoded 5' primer along with a J-beta primer mix. In TCRdb, the 5' RACE reads were re-called with MiXCR into one record per CDR3 protein. The data contain roughly 1,300,000 distinct CDR3 sequences, roughly 59% of them seen just once; the ten biggest clones take up approximately 7%. Source material: blood. The receptors derive from a man aged 18 to 35 in good health.

The chain has TRBV29-1 and TRBJ2-7, with D possibly matching TRBD2 (5 bases). V was cut by 6 bases and J by 5 bases, with 17 bases left in between. This CDR3 region has 13 residues. The germline V gene encodes CDR1 SQVTM and CDR2 ANQGSEA. The CDR3 loop reads CSVAEGTRNEQYF. The CDR3 nucleotides are TGCAGCGTAGCCGAGGGCACGAGAAACGAGCAGTACTTC.

This chain uses TRBV12-3 or TRBV12-4 with TRBJ2-7, with 8 bases lining up with TRBD2. With V trimmed by 3 bases and J by 5 bases, 6 bases remained unmatched. The length of the CDR3 is 14 residues. The CDR3 region is CASSLGLDSHEQYF. CDR3 DNA: TGTGCCAGCAGTTTGGGACTAGATTCACACGAGCAGTACTTC.

This sequence joins TRBV7-9 and TRBJ2-4, with 9 bases that match TRBD1. J lost 1 base, V lost 2 bases, and 3 bases had no gene match. Per germline, CDR1 SEHNR and CDR2 FQNEAQ (reference sequence). This CDR3 is built from 16 residues. CDR3 protein: CASSLRGQGAKNIQYF. As DNA, the CDR3 is TGTGCCAGCAGCTTAAGGGGACAGGGTGCCAAAAACATTCAGTACTTC.

The rearrangement uses TRBV7-9 and TRBJ1-2; 9 bases are shared with TRBD1. J was trimmed by 0 bases and V by 10 bases; bases with no gene match: 12. This CDR3 has 16 residues. The germline gives CDR1 SEHNR, CDR2 FQNEAQ (reference sequence). CDR3: CATARDRARTNYGYTF. In DNA, the CDR3 is TGTGCCACCGCGAGGGACAGGGCCCGAACTAACTATGGCTACACCTTC.

The chain has TRBV3-1 and TRBJ2-1; D unclear. Germline CDR1 LGHDT, CDR2 YNNKEL (reference sequence). There are 14 residues in the CDR3. V was clipped by 5 bases and J by 3 bases, with 11 bases between them. The CDR3 region is CASSLDHYYNEQFF. The CDR3, as DNA: TGTGCCAGCAGCTTGGACCACTACTACAATGAGCAGTTCTTC.

About this clonotype: A junction end diverges from the germline sequence, so it may reflect a read error. The V gene is TRBV3-1, the J gene TRBJ1-1; D not certain. The CDR3 totals 13 residues. CDR1 and CDR2 (germline): LGHDT, YNNKEL (reference sequence). The CDR3 reads CASSQAQTTGAFF. The CDR3 DNA follows: TGTGCCAGCAGCCAAGCACAGACAACTGGAGCTTTCTTT.